Shown below are 25 T cell receptor beta chains from a single sample sequenced in a study of shared clonotypes between healthy human individuals (dated by TCRdb to between 2020 and 2021). The library was obtained by the immunoSEQ multiplex PCR assay. TCRdb stores this immuneACCESS table with in-frame sequences only. Part of the clones is absent; in the studies checked, under half of the shortfall reflects unresolved V genes, and no reason is known for the rest. The sample table records approximately 2.1 million clones; more than 80% of these occur just once. The leading ten clones occupy 0.39% of the sample. Sequenced: naive CD4+ T cells from PBMCs. The sample's cell subset or site label, decoded: CD45RA+ positively selected. Every receptor here comes from a man aged 18 to 29 in good health. Some clones in this sample may be carry-over from other donors' samples.

This chain uses TRBV9 with TRBJ2-1, with 8 bases aligning to TRBD1. CDR3 length: 15 residues. V lost 4 bases, J lost 0 bases, and 3 bases stayed unmatched. Looked up from germline, CDR1 is SGDLS and CDR2 is YYNGEE. In DNA form, the CDR3 reads TGTGCCAGCAGCACTGACAGGGGCTCCTACAATGAGCAGTTCTTC. Translation gives CASSTDRGSYNEQFF.

The rearrangement joins TRBV7-8 to TRBJ2-2, with D possibly being TRBD1 or TRBD2 (5 bases each). V lost 4 bases to trimming and J lost 3 bases, with 15 bases between them. The CDR3 consists of 16 residues. Germline-derived CDR1 and CDR2 are SGHVS and FQNEAQ. The CDR3: CASSSSTWGYTGELFF. The CDR3 coding sequence is TGTGCCAGCAGCTCCTCGACCTGGGGGTACACCGGGGAGCTGTTTTTT.

In this sample, this clone turned up once. CDR3 bases: TGTGCCAGCAGCTTGGGTCCTGGGGAAGAAGTGGCTGGCTACACCTTC. This encodes CASSLGPGEEVAGYTF. The chain is built from TRBV5-6 and TRBJ1-2, with D uncertain. Germline CDR1 SGHDT, CDR2 YYEEEE. The ends were cut back, 0 bases at V and 7 bases at J, with 19 bases in the middle. There are 16 residues in the CDR3. Full variable domain (missing parts from reference TRBV5-6 and TRBJ1-2): DAGVTQSPTHLIKTRGQQVTLRCSPKSGHDTVSWYQQALGQGPQFIFQYYEEEERQRGNFPDRFSGHQFPNYSSELNVNALLLGDSALYLCASSLGPGEEVAGYTFGSGTRLTVV.

V and J are TRBV9 and TRBJ2-1, with 8 bases that match TRBD2. The CDR3 length is 15 residues. Germline CDR1 and CDR2: SGDLS and YYNGEE. The J segment lost 8 bases and the V segment lost 1 base, leaving 8 bases of the junction unmatched. CDR3 loop: CASSVTPTRGDEQFF. CDR3 nucleotides: TGTGCCAGCAGCGTAACACCGACGCGGGGGGATGAGCAGTTCTTC.

The chain has TRBV5-1 and TRBJ2-3; 7 bases are a match to TRBD1. Germline V CDR1 and CDR2: SGHRS, YFSETQ. CDR3 length: 14 amino acids. V dropped 4 bases and J dropped 4; count of bases not matched to a gene: 6. The CDR3 protein is CASSPGTDPDTQYF. CDR3 nucleotides: TGCGCCAGCAGCCCTGGGACAGACCCAGATACGCAGTATTTT.

The chain couples TRBV7-2 to TRBJ2-7; TRBD2 matches at 9 bases. The length of the CDR3 is 14 residues. Germline V gene sequence: CDR1 SGHTA, CDR2 FQGNSA. Trimming took 3 bases from V and 2 from J; bases not matched to a gene: 2. The CDR3 protein is CASSFSGGPYEQYF. The CDR3 DNA sequence: TGTGCCAGCAGCTTTAGCGGGGGACCCTACGAGCAGTACTTC.

The J gene is TRBJ1-4, the V gene TRBV28; 9 nucleotides align to TRBD1. Trimming removed 3 bases from V and 3 bases from J; junction bases left unmatched: 5. The CDR3 has 16 amino acids. Germline loops: CDR1 MDHEN, CDR2 SYDVKM. DNA of the CDR3: TGTGCCAGCAGTTTGGGACAGGGCCTATCTAATGAAAAACTGTTTTTT. Residues: CASSLGQGLSNEKLFF.

The rearrangement links TRBV19 to TRBJ2-7, with 10 bases identical to TRBD2. The germline gives CDR1 LNHDA, CDR2 SQIVND (reference sequence). V shed 5 bases, J shed 0 bases, and the junction held 10 bases outside the gene matches. The CDR3 sequence is 17 residues long. CDR3 sequence reads: CASSVTTSGLFSYEQYF. The CDR3 bases are TGTGCCAGTAGTGTAACGACTAGCGGGCTTTTCTCCTACGAGCAGTACTTC.

The V and J genes are TRBV27 and TRBJ2-7, with D possibly being TRBD1 or TRBD2 (5 bases each). Between the trimmed V and J ends, which lost 2 bases and 7 bases, there was a span of 15 bases. Germline-derived CDR1 and CDR2 are MNHEY and SMNVEV (reference sequence). CDR3 size: 14 residues. The CDR3 DNA sequence: TGTGCCAGCAGTTTAAAGGTTCTAGCAGGGGAGCAGTACTTC. Protein product: CASSLKVLAGEQYF.

Comments on this clone: At the DNA level, this CDR3 is encoded by other sequences in the same sample as well. This sequence joins TRBV6-1 and TRBJ2-3; no clear D. Germline lookup yields CDR1 MNHNS and CDR2 SASEGT. This CDR3 contains 11 residues. Trimming took off 2 bases at V and 6 bases at J, with 3 bases between the two ends. For the CDR3, the DNA is TGTGCCAGCAGTGAACCGGATACGCAGTATTTT. This translates into CASSEPDTQYF.

The rearrangement joins TRBV6-6 to TRBJ1-1; D remains unclear. From germline, CDR1 is MNHNY and CDR2 SVGAGI (reference sequence). The ends were cut back, 4 bases at V and 0 bases at J, with 9 bases in the middle. The CDR3 has 14 residues. This CDR3 reads CASSSEPLNTEAFF. DNA of the CDR3: TGTGCCAGCAGTTCCGAGCCCTTGAACACTGAAGCTTTCTTT.

The V call is TRBV19, the J call TRBJ2-7; TRBD1 might be the D (5 bases). V was shortened by 2 bases and J by 5 bases, with 10 bases between the two germline ends. Germline V CDR1 and CDR2: LNHDA, SQIVND (reference sequence). CDR3 length: 13 amino acids. CDR3 in DNA: TGTGCCAGTAGTATATTGCAGGGCAACGAGCAGTACTTC. Protein: CASSILQGNEQYF.

The V call is TRBV19, the J call TRBJ1-1; 7 bases map to TRBD1. Looked up from germline, CDR1 is LNHDA and CDR2 is SQIVND (reference sequence). Trimming took 8 bases from V and 1 from J; bases not matched to a gene: 7. The CDR3 runs 14 residues. The CDR3 reads CASQTGARNTEAFF. The CDR3, as DNA: TGTGCCAGTCAAACAGGGGCTCGGAACACTGAAGCTTTCTTT.

This clone is a singleton in its sample. CDR3 residues: CASSLAGLDEQFF. DNA of the CDR3: TGTGCCAGCTCCTTAGCGGGTCTGGATGAGCAGTTCTTC. The chain combines TRBV27 with TRBJ2-1; 7 nucleotides line up with TRBD2. The CDR3 has 13 amino acids. Germline V gene sequence: CDR1 MNHEY, CDR2 SMNVEV (reference sequence). Trimming at V came to 8 bases and at J to 8 bases, leaving 9 bases not matched to a gene.

The CDR3 loop is CASSKDTEAPYGYTF. CDR3 bases: TGTGCCAGCAGCAAAGACACGGAAGCCCCCTATGGCTACACCTTC. The genes are TRBV21-1 and TRBJ1-2. TRBV21-1 constitutes a pseudogene. This CDR3 region has 15 residues.

The V and J genes are TRBV9 and TRBJ2-7; D is tentatively TRBD1 or TRBD2 (5 bases each). V was cut by 4 bases and J by 3 bases, with 14 bases left in between. The CDR3 is 14 residues long. The V gene's germline CDR1 is SGDLS and CDR2 YYNGEE. CDR3 sequence reads: CASSSRDVYYEQYF. The CDR3 bases are TGTGCCAGCAGCTCCCGGGACGTCTACTACGAGCAGTACTTC.

The V and J genes are TRBV2 and TRBJ2-3; D unclear. The CDR3 runs to 15 residues. V shed 3 bases and J shed 0 bases, with 10 bases lying between them. In germline, CDR1 is SNHLY, CDR2 FYNNEI. CDR3 region: CASSDVKKSTDTQYF. DNA of the CDR3: TGTGCCAGCAGTGACGTAAAGAAAAGCACAGATACGCAGTATTTT.

About this clone: Other DNA sequences in this specimen translate into the identical CDR3. The genes are TRBV5-4 and TRBJ2-1; 10 bases align to TRBD2. CDR1 is SGHNT, CDR2 YYREEE, per germline (reference sequence). The V gene end was trimmed by 4 bases and the J gene end by 1 base; junction bases not matched to a gene: 2. CDR3 length equals 15 residues. The CDR3, as DNA: TGTGCCAGCAGCCGTAGCGGGGGGTCCTACAATGAGCAGTTCTTC. This codes for CASSRSGGSYNEQFF. Drawing the rest from reference TRBV5-4 and TRBJ2-1, the complete variable domain is ETGVTQSPTHLIKTRGQQVTLRCSSQSGHNTVSWYQQALGQGPQFIFQYYREEENGRGNFPPRFSGLQFPNYSSELNVNALELDDSALYLCASSRSGGSYNEQFFGPGTRLTVL.

The chain employs TRBV25-1 and TRBJ1-2; 8 positions match TRBD1. The CDR3 is made up of 15 amino acids. Trimming at V came to 3 bases and at J to 4 bases, leaving 7 bases not matched to a gene. Germline-derived CDR1 and CDR2 are MGHDK and SYGVNS. The chain's CDR3 is CASSESGGFSYGYTF. In DNA, the CDR3 is TGTGCCAGCAGTGAGTCAGGGGGCTTTAGCTATGGCTACACCTTC.

The V and J genes are TRBV5-1 and TRBJ1-1; D remains unclear. Trimming left V 3 bases short and J 0 bases short, with 6 bases between. CDR1 is SGHRS and CDR2 is YFSETQ in the germline V gene. The CDR3 has 13 residues. The DNA of the CDR3 is TGCGCCAGCAGCTCGGACGTGAACACTGAAGCTTTCTTT. Residues: CASSSDVNTEAFF.

This clone is a singleton in its sample. The chain combines TRBV7-2 with TRBJ1-2, with D hard to call. The CDR3 covers 14 residues. Germline CDR1 reads SGHTA; CDR2 reads FQGNSA. The V and J ends lost 0 bases and 4 bases respectively, with 9 bases between them. The CDR3, as DNA: TGTGCCAGCAGCTTAGCGCCGGGAGGCTATGGCTACACCTTC. This encodes CASSLAPGGYGYTF.

This sequence joins TRBV5-1 and TRBJ1-1; 9 bases fit TRBD1. V dropped 4 bases and J dropped 6; count of bases not matched to a gene: 22. Germline CDR1 is SGHRS and CDR2 is YFSETQ. This CDR3 has 19 amino acids. Written as DNA, the CDR3 is TGCGCCAGCAGCGCATTGCCTCCGGGACAGGGATCTTTTGTAGCTGAAGCTTTCTTT. It translates to CASSALPPGQGSFVAEAFF.

The V gene is TRBV5-1, the J gene TRBJ2-5; tentatively, D is TRBD1 (6 bases). Trimming removed 4 bases from V and 5 bases from J, with 18 bases in between. The germline V gene encodes CDR1 SGHRS and CDR2 YFSETQ. The CDR3 consists of 15 residues. The CDR3 nucleotides are TGCGCCAGCAGCCTTATTACAGGGAATTGGGAGACCCAGTACTTC. Translated, it gives CASSLITGNWETQYF.

This chain joins TRBV11-1 and TRBJ2-3, with D tentatively TRBD2 (6 bases). V was trimmed by 1 base and J by 5 bases, leaving 19 bases between them. CDR3 length: 17 amino acids. Germline-derived CDR1 and CDR2 are SGHAT and FQDESV (reference sequence). The CDR3 loop is CASSLGRLASRVDTQYF. In DNA, the CDR3 is TGTGCCAGCAGCTTAGGTCGGCTAGCGTCACGTGTAGATACGCAGTATTTT. The variable domain in full, with the rest retrieved from reference TRBV11-1 and TRBJ2-3, is EAEVAQSPRYKITEKSQAVAFWCDPISGHATLYWYRQILGQGPELLVQFQDESVVDDSQLPKDRFSAERLKGVDSTLKIQPAELGDSAMYLCASSLGRLASRVDTQYFGPGTRLTVL.

CDR3 nucleotides: TGTGCCAGTAGCTCGGTGAGGGAGGCCAAAAACATTCAGTACTTC. Translation gives CASSSVREAKNIQYF. The chain couples TRBV19 to TRBJ2-4; D is perhaps TRBD2 (5 bases). V shed 6 bases and J shed 1 base, with 13 bases lying between them. CDR3 size: 15 residues. The germline CDR1 and CDR2 sequences are LNHDA and SQIVND (reference sequence). The full variable domain, rest sourced from reference TRBV19 and TRBJ2-4, is DGGITQSPKYLFRKEGQNVTLSCEQNLNHDAMYWYRQDPGQGLRLIYYSQIVNDFQKGDIAEGYSVSREKKESFPLTVTSAQKNPTAFYLCASSSVREAKNIQYFGAGTRLSVL.